One sample yielded the 6 T cell receptor beta chains listed below, sequenced in a study of vaccination effects on CD4 cells after COVID-19. Before sequencing took place, the ViraFEST assay used viral peptide pools to expand antigen-specific CD4+ T cells. When about ten days of culture had elapsed, CD4+ T cells were isolated. Vaccination of participants consisted of two doses of either the BNT162b2 or mRNA-1273 vaccine. The method was immunoSEQ multiplex PCR; TCRdb's version includes in-frame clones alone and lacks a portion of them. Among about 25,000 clones listed, 60% to 85% were seen once. Antigen specificity for these receptors is unknown. The starting material was CD4+ T cells from PBMCs cultured with HCoV-NL63 spike peptides, obtained after COVID-19 vaccination. The receptor source for this set is a human donor who received a COVID-19 vaccine.

V and J are TRBV4-2 and TRBJ1-1; no clear D. The CDR3 totals 12 residues. The V gene's germline CDR1 is LGHNA and CDR2 YNFKEQ. The ends were cut back, 0 bases at V and 11 bases at J, with 10 bases in the middle. CDR3 nucleotide sequence: TGTGCCAGCAGCCAAGATCTCAGCCATGCTTTCTTT. It encodes CASSQDLSHAFF.

The chain is built from TRBV7-8 and TRBJ2-7, with 8 bases identical to TRBD1. Germline trimming cut 7 bases from V and 2 bases from J; bases unmatched to any gene: 10. CDR1 is SGHVS, CDR2 FQNEAQ, per germline. The CDR3 is 15 amino acids. CDR3 nucleotides: TGTGCCAGCACCCTCGAAGGGGACAGGACCTACGAGCAGTACTTC. It codes for CASTLEGDRTYEQYF.

The chain links TRBV6-2 or TRBV6-3 to TRBJ2-1, with 7 bases aligning to TRBD2. CDR1 is MNHEY and CDR2 is SVGEGT in the germline V gene. The V gene end was trimmed by 0 bases and the J gene end by 3 bases; junction bases not matched to a gene: 5. The CDR3 is made up of 16 amino acids. CDR3 sequence reads: CASSYSTGGFYNEQFF. The CDR3 DNA reads as TGTGCCAGCAGTTACTCGACCGGGGGGTTCTACAATGAGCAGTTCTTC.

V and J are TRBV19 and TRBJ2-7; TRBD2 matches 11 bases. With 7 bases clipped from V and 0 bases from J, the junction kept 5 bases outside the gene matches. The CDR3 length is 15 residues. The V gene's germline CDR1 is LNHDA and CDR2 SQIVND (reference sequence). The CDR3 DNA is TGTGCCAGTACTCCAGGGACTAGCGGCTCCTACGAGCAGTACTTC. This encodes CASTPGTSGSYEQYF.

This chain joins TRBV6-2 or TRBV6-3 and TRBJ2-2, with 7 bases matching TRBD1. This CDR3 is built from 15 residues. The germline V gene has CDR1 MNHEY and CDR2 SVGEGT. Trimming at V came to 2 bases and at J to 8 bases, leaving 8 bases not matched to a gene. The CDR3 DNA reads as TGTGCCAGCAGTTACCCGACAGGGTCCAGAGGGGAGCTGTTTTTT. Translated, it gives CASSYPTGSRGELFF.

Only one count was recorded for this clone. This chain links TRBV6-5 with TRBJ2-1; TRBD2 matches 11 bases. Trimming removed 7 bases from V and 3 bases from J; junction bases left unmatched: 5. The CDR3 spans 15 residues. Germline-derived CDR1 and CDR2 are MNHEY and SVGAGI. The CDR3 sequence is CASTPGTSGYNEQFF. CDR3 nucleotide sequence: TGTGCCAGCACCCCCGGGACTAGCGGCTACAATGAGCAGTTCTTC.